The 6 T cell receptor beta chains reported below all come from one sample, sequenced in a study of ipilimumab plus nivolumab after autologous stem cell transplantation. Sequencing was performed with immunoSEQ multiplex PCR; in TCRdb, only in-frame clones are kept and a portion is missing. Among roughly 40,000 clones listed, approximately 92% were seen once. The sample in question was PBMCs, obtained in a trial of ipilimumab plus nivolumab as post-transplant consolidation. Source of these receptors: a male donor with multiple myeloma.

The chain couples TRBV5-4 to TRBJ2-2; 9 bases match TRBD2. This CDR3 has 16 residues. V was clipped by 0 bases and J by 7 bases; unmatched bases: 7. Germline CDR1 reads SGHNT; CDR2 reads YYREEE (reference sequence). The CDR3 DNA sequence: TGTGCCAGCAGCTTGGGGGTAGCGGGGGTCAGCGGGGAGCTGTTTTTT. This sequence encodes CASSLGVAGVSGELFF.

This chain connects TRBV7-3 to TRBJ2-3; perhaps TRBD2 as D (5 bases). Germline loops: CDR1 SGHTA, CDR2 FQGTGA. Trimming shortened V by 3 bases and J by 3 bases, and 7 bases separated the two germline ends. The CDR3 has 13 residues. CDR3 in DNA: TGTGCCAGCAGCTTCGGGATGACAGATACGCAGTATTTT. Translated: CASSFGMTDTQYF.

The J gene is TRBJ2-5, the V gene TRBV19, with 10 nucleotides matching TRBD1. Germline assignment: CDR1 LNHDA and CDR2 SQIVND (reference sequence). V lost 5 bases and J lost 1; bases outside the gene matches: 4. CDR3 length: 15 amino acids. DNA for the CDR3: TGTGCCAGTAGTCCTAGGACAGGGGGCCAAGAGACCCAGTACTTC. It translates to CASSPRTGGQETQYF.

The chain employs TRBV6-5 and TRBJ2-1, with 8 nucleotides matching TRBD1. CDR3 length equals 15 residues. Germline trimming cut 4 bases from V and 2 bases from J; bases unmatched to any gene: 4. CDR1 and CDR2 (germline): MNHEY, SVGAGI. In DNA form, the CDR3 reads TGTGCCAGCAGTTGGGACAGGTCCCCCTACAATGAGCAGTTCTTC. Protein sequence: CASSWDRSPYNEQFF.

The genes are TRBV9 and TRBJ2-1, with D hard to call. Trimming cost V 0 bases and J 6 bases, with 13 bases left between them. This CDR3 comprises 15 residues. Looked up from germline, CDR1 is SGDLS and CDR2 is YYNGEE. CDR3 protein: CASSVGTGRLNEQFF. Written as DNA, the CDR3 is TGTGCCAGCAGCGTAGGAACGGGTCGTCTCAATGAGCAGTTCTTC.

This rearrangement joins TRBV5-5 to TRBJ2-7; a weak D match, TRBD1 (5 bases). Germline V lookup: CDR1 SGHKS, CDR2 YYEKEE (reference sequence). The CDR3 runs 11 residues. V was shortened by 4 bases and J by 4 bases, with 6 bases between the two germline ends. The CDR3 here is CASSPGYEQYF. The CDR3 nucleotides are TGTGCCAGCAGCCCAGGGTACGAGCAGTACTTC.